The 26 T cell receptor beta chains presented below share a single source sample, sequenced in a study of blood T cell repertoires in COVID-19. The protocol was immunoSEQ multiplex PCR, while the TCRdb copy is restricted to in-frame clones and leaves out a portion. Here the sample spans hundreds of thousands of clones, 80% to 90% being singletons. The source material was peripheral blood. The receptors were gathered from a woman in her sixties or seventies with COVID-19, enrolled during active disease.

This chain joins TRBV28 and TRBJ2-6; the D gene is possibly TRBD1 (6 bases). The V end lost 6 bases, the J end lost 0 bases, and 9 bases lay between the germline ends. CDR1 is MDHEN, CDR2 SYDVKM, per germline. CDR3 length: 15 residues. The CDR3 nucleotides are TGTGCCAGCAGCGAACAGGGCTCTGGGGCCAACGTCCTGACTTTC. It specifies CASSEQGSGANVLTF.

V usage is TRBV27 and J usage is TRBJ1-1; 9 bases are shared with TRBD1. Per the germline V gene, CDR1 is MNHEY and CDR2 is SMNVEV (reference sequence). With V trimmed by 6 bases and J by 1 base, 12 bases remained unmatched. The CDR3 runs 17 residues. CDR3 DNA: TGTGCCAGCAGCCTCAGAGGACAGGGGTTTGAGAACACTGAAGCTTTCTTT. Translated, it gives CASSLRGQGFENTEAFF.

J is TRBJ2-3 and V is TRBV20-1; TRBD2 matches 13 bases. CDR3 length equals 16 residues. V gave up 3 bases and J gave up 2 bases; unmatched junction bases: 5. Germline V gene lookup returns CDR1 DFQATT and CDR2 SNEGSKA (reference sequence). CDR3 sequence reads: CSASPGTSGITDTQYF. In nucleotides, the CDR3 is TGCAGTGCTAGTCCCGGGACTAGCGGGATCACAGATACGCAGTATTTT.

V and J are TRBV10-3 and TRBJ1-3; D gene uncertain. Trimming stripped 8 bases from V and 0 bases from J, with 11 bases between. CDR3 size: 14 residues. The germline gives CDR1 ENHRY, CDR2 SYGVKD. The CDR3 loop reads CAIAQPPSGNTIYF. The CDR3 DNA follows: TGTGCCATCGCACAGCCACCCTCTGGAAACACCATATATTTT.

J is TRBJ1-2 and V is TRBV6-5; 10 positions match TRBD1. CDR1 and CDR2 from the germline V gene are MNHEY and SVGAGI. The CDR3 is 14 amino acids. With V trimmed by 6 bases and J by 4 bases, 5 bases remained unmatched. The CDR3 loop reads CASSRQGAGYGYTF. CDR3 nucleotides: TGTGCCAGCAGCCGACAGGGGGCCGGCTATGGCTACACCTTC.

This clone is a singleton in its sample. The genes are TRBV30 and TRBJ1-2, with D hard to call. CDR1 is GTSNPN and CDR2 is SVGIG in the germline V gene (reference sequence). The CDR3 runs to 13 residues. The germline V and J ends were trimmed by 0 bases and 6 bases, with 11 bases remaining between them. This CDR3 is CAWSVSGLHGYTF. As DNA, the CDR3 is TGTGCCTGGAGTGTAAGTGGGCTGCATGGCTACACCTTC.

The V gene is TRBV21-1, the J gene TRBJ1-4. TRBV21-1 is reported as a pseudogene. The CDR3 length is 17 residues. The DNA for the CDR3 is TGTGCCAGCAGCACGATTTCCGGGACGGGGGGGTATGAAAAACTGTTTTTT. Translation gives CASSTISGTGGYEKLFF.

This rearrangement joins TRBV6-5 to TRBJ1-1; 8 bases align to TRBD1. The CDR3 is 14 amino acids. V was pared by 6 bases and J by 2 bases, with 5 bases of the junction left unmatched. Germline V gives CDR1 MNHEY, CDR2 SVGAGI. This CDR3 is CASRLDRVNTEAFF. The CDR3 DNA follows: TGTGCCAGCAGGTTGGACAGGGTTAACACTGAAGCTTTCTTT.

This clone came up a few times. CDR3 in DNA: TGTGCCAGCAGTGACGCAACAGGGACCCACTATGGCTACACCTTC. It yields the protein CASSDATGTHYGYTF. The chain uses TRBV6-1 and TRBJ1-2; tentative D call: TRBD1 (6 bases). CDR3 length equals 15 residues. Per germline, CDR1 MNHNS and CDR2 SASEGT. The V end lost 3 bases, the J end lost 3 bases, and 14 bases lay between the germline ends.

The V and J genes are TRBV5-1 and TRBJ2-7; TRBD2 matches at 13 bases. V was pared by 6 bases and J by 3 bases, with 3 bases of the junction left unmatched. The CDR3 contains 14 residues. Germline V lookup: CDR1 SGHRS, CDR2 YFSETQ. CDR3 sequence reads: CASTGLAGSYEQYF. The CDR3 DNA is TGCGCCAGCACGGGACTAGCGGGGAGCTACGAGCAGTACTTC.

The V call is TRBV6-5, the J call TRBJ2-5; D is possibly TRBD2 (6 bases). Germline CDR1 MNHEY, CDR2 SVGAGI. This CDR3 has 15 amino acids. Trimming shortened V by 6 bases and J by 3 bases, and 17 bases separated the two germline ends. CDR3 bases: TGTGCCAGCAGGCACGGGAGTGCAGCCGAAGAGACCCAGTACTTC. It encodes CASRHGSAAEETQYF.

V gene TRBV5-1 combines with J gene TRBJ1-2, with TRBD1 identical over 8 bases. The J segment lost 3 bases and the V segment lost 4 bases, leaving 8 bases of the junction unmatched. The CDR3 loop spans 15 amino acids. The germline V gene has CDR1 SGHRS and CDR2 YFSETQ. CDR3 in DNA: TGCGCCAGCAGCAGAACAGGGGGGCAGGACTATGGCTACACCTTC. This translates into CASSRTGGQDYGYTF.

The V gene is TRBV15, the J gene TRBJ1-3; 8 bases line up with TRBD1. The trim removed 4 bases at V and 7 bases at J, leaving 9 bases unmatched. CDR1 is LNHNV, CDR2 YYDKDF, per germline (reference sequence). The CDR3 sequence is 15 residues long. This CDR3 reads CATSIGTGYMNTIYF. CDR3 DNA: TGTGCCACCAGCATAGGGACAGGTTATATGAACACCATATATTTT. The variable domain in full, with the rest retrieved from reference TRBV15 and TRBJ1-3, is DAMVIQNPRYQVTQFGKPVTLSCSQTLNHNVMYWYQQKSSQAPKLLFHYYDKDFNNEADTPDNFQSRRPNTSFCFLDIRSPGLGDTAMYLCATSIGTGYMNTIYFGEGSWLTVV.

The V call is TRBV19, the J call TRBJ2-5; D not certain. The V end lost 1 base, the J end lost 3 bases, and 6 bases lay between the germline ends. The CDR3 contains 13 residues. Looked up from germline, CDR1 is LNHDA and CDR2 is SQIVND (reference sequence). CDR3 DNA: TGTGCCAGTAGTATAGTAGGAGAAGAGACCCAGTACTTC. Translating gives CASSIVGEETQYF.

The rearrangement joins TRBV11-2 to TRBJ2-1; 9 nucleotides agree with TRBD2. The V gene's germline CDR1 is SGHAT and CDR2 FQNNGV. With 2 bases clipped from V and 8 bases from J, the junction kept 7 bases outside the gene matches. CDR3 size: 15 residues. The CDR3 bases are TGTGCCAGCAGCTTACAGGCGGGGGGGCTGGATGAGCAGTTCTTC. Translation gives CASSLQAGGLDEQFF.

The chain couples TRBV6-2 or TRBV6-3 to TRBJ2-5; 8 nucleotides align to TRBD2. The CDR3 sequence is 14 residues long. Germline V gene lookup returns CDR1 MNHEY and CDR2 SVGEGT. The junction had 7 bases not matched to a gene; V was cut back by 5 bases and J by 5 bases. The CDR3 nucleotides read TGTGCCAGCAGTAACGGGGGGGCCCAGGAGACCCAGTACTTC. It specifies CASSNGGAQETQYF.

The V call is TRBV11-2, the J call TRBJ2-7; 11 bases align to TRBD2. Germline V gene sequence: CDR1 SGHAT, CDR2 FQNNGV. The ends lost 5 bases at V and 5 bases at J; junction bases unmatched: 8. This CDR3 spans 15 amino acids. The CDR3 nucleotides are TGTGCCAGCAGCACCCTAGCGGGGGGCCCCAACGAGCAGTACTTC. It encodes CASSTLAGGPNEQYF.

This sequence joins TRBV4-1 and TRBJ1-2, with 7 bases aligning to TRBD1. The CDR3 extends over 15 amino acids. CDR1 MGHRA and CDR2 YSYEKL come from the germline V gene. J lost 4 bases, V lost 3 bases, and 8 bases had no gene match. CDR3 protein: CASSQVDREGYGYTF. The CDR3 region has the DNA TGCGCCAGCAGCCAGGTCGACAGGGAAGGCTATGGCTACACCTTC.

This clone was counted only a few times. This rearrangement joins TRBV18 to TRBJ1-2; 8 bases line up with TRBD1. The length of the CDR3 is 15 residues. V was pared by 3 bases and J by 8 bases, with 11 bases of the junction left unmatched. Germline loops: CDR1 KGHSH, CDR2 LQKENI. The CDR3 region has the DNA TGTGCCAGCTCACCCGATTTGACAGGGGCGAAAGGCTACACCTTC. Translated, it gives CASSPDLTGAKGYTF. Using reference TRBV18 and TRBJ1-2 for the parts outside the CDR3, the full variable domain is NAGVMQNPRHLVRRRGQEARLRCSPMKGHSHVYWYRQLPEEGLKFMVYLQKENIIDESGMPKERFSAEFPKEGPSILRIQQVVRGDSAAYFCASSPDLTGAKGYTFGSGTRLTVV.

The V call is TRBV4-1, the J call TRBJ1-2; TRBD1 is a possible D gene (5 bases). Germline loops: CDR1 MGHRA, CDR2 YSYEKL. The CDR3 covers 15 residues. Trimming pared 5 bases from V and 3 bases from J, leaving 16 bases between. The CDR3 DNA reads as TGCGCCAGCAGCGCCGGACAAGGGGAGGACTATGGCTACACCTTC. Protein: CASSAGQGEDYGYTF.

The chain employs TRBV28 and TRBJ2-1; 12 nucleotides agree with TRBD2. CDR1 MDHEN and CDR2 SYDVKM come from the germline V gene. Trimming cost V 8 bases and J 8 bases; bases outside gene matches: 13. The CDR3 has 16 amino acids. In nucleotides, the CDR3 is TGTGCCAGCCTCCCTAGCGGGGGGGCGAATGCGGATGAGCAGTTCTTC. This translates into CASLPSGGANADEQFF.

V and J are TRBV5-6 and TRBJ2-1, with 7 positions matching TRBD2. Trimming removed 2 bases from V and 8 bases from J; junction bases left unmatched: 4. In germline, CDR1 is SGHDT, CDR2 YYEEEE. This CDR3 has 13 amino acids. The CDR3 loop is CASSFGRADEQFF. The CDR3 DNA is TGTGCCAGCAGCTTTGGGAGGGCGGATGAGCAGTTCTTC.

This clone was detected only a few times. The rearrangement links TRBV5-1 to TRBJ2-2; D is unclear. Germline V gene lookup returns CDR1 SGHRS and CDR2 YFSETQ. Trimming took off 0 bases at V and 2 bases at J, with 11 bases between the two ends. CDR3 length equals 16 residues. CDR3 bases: TGCGCCAGCAGCTTGGTAGCTACTATAAACACCGGGGAGCTGTTTTTT. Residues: CASSLVATINTGELFF.

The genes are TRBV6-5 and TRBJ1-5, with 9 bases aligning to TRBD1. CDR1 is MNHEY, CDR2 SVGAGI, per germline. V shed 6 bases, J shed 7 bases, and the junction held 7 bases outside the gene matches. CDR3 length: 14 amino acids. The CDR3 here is CASRRDRVEQPQHF. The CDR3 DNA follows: TGTGCCAGCAGACGGGACAGGGTTGAACAGCCCCAGCATTTT.

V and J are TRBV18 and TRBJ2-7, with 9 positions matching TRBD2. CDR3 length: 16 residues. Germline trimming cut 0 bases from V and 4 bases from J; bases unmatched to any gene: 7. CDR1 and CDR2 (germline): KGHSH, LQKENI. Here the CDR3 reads CASSPPGLAGSYEQYF. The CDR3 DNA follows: TGTGCCAGCTCACCACCGGGGCTAGCGGGGTCGTACGAGCAGTACTTC. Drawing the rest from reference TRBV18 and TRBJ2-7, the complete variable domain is NAGVMQNPRHLVRRRGQEARLRCSPMKGHSHVYWYRQLPEEGLKFMVYLQKENIIDESGMPKERFSAEFPKEGPSILRIQQVVRGDSAAYFCASSPPGLAGSYEQYFGPGTRLTVT.

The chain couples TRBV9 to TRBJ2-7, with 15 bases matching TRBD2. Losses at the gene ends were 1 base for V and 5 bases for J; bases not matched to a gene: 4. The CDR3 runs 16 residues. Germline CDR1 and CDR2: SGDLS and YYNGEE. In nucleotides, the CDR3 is TGTGCCAGCAGCGTACACGGGACTAGCGGGGGGAACGAGCAGTACTTC. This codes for CASSVHGTSGGNEQYF.